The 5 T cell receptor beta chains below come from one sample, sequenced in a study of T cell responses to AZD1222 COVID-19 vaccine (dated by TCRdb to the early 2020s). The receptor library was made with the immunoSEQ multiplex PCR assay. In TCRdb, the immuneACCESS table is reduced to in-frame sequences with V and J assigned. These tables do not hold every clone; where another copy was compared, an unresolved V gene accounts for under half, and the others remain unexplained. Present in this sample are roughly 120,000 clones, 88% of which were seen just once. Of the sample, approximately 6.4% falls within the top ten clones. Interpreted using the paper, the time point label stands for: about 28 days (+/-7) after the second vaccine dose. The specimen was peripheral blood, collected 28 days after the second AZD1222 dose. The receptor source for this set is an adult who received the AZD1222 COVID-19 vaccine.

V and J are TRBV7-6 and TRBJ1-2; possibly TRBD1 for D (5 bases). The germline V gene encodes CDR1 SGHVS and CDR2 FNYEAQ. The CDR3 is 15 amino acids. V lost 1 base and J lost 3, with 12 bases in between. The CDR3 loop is CASSLGAGSDYGYTF. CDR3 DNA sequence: TGTGCCAGCAGCTTAGGTGCAGGGTCCGACTATGGCTACACCTTC.

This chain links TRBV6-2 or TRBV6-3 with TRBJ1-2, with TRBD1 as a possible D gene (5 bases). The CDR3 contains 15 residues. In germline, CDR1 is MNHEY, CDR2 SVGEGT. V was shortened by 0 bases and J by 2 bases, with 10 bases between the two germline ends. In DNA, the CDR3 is TGTGCCAGCAGTTACTCCCCAGGGTCGAACTATGGCTACACCTTC. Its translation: CASSYSPGSNYGYTF.

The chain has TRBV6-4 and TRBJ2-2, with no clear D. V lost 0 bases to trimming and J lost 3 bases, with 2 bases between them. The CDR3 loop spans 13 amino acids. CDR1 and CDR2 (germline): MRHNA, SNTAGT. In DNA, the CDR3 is TGTGCCAGCAGTGACTCGGACACCGGGGAGCTGTTTTTT. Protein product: CASSDSDTGELFF.

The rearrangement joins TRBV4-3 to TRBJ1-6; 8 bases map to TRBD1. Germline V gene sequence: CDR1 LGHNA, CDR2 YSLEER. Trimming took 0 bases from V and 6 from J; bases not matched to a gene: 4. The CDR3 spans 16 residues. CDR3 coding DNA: TGCGCCAGCAGCCAAGATTGGACAGGGAGTAATTCACCCCTCCACTTT. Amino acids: CASSQDWTGSNSPLHF.

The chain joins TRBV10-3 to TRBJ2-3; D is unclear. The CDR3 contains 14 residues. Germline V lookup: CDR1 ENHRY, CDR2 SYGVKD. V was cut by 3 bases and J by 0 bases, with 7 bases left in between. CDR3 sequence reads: CAISDPPSTDTQYF. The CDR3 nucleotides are TGTGCCATCAGTGACCCACCAAGCACAGATACGCAGTATTTT.